The rows below give T cell receptor beta chains drawn from one sample of a study of blood T cells in healthy people across ages. Using its own MiXCR run on the 5' RACE reads, TCRdb lists one record per CDR3 protein. The data show roughly 730,000 distinct CDR3 sequences, 45% to 70% seen once. Sequencing was carried out using blood. The receptors stem from a man aged 40-50 years in good health. Each CDR3 is given with its conserved first and last residue. Some rows mark clone size as missing; the rest say once, few, many or name a class of expanded clone.

TRBV2	-	TRBJ1-5	CASSGVVGNQPQHF
TRBV9	-	TRBJ1-2	CASSDRQGSYGYTF
TRBV20-1	-	TRBJ1-4	CSVKGTAKEKLFF
TRBV6-5	-	TRBJ2-3	CASSNPTGAAADTQYF
TRBV6-5	few	TRBJ2-3	CASSLHSTDTQYF
TRBV20-1	-	TRBJ2-6	CSAGAASGVLPGANVLTF
TRBV3-1	-	TRBJ1-4	CASSQDLPEKLFF
TRBV6-1	-	TRBJ2-1	CASVRDSSLANEQFF
TRBV18	-	TRBJ2-3	CASSPGQKSTGQDTQYF
TRBV5-1	-	TRBJ1-2	CASSLANGQGDGYTF
TRBV29-1	-	TRBJ2-1	CSVEVADEQFF
TRBV5-1	-	TRBJ2-2	CASTGTPGAGELFF
TRBV7-8	-	TRBJ2-1	CASSPTGSFSYNEQFF
TRBV7-2	many	TRBJ2-3	CASSLEGGGRGTDTQYF
TRBV20-1	-	TRBJ1-2	CSGTLGGYTF
TRBV6-1	-	TRBJ2-7	CASGTGIYEQYF
TRBV6-2/TRBV6-3	once	TRBJ1-1	CASSYPPGATEAFF
TRBV7-2	few	TRBJ2-1	CASSLEVSRDEQFF
TRBV5-1	few	TRBJ2-5	CASSEPGTGGETQYF
TRBV29-1	-	TRBJ2-3	CSAEGGSGVADTQYF
TRBV5-1	few	TRBJ1-2	CASSVGQANYGYTF
TRBV29-1	-	TRBJ2-1	CSVGQNNEQFF
TRBV3-1	-	TRBJ2-7	CASSLDLGGRSYEQYF
TRBV7-2	-	-	CASSLSGPGGGIGGETQYF
TRBV20-1	-	TRBJ2-3	CSAGAGTDTQYF
TRBV3-1	once	TRBJ2-3	CASSQIVVTDTQYF
TRBV7-8	few	TRBJ1-5	CASSLGILVGNQPQHF
TRBV18	-	TRBJ2-5	CASSPRIDQGTKTQYF
TRBV14	-	TRBJ2-3	CASSQGTNTDTQYF
TRBV6-1	-	TRBJ2-7	CASSEVVGLGEQYF
TRBV4-1	-	-	CASSQEGRAGEQYF
TRBV6-1	-	TRBJ2-3	CASTFKFLVDTQYF
TRBV6-2/TRBV6-3	-	TRBJ2-3	CASSYTLAGGTDTQYF
TRBV7-9	few	TRBJ1-5	CASSTGLGQPQHF
TRBV20-1	-	TRBJ2-1	CSARDLVTATSYNEQFF
TRBV5-1	-	TRBJ1-6	CASSLVGGGGTLHF
TRBV28	few	TRBJ2-7	CASRQGGSYEQYF
TRBV29-1	-	TRBJ2-5	CSSIIGRDTQGTQYF
TRBV27	few	TRBJ2-5	CASNKGGARETQYF
TRBV10-3	-	TRBJ2-1	CAIRPPGERNEQFF
TRBV6-5	-	TRBJ2-3	CASSYSVVGSYSTDTQYF
TRBV25-1	once	TRBJ2-3	CASKTPGGDTQYF
TRBV7-2	few	TRBJ2-5	CASSLGVSRFGETQYF
TRBV20-1	once	TRBJ2-5	CSASTGPGQETQYF